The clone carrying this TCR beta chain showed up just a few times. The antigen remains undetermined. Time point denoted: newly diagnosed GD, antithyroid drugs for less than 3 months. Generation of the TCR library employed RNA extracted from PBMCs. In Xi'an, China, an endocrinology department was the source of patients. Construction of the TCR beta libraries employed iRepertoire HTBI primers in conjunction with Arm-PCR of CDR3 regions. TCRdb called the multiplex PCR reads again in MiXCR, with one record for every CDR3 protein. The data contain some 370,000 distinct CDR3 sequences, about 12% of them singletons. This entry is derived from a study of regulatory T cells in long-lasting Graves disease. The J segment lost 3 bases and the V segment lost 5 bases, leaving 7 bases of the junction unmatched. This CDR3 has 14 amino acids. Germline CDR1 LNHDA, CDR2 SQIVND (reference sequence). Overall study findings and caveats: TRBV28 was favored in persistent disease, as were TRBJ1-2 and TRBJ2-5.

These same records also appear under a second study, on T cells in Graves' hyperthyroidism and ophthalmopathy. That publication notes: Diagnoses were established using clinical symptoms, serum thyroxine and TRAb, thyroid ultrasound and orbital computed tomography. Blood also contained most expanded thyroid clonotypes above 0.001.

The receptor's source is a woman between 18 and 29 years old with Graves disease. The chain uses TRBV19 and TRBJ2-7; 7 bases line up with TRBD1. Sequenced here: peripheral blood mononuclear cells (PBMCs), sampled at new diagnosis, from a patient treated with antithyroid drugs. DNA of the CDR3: TGTGCCAGTAGTGAACAGGGGAACAACTACGAGCAGTACTTC. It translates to CASSEQGNNYEQYF.